These 22 T cell receptor beta chains were all obtained from the same sample, sequenced in a study of blood T cell repertoires in COVID-19. Sequencing was performed with immunoSEQ multiplex PCR; in TCRdb, only in-frame clones are kept and a portion is missing. The sample lists fewer than 350,000 clones; under 95% were seen once. Sequencing input: PBMCs or T cells enriched from blood (not recorded which). These TCRs come from a woman in her thirties or forties with acute COVID-19.

The chain uses TRBV28 and TRBJ2-5; TRBD2 matches 12 bases. The ends lost 5 bases at V and 4 bases at J; junction bases unmatched: 8. The germline CDR1 and CDR2 sequences are MDHEN and SYDVKM. The CDR3 totals 16 residues. The CDR3, as DNA: TGTGCCAGCAGTAGAGGTTTACTAGCGGGAGGAGAGACCCAGTACTTC. It encodes CASSRGLLAGGETQYF.

Only one count was recorded for this clone. V is TRBV7-9 and J is TRBJ1-3; 8 bases are shared with TRBD1. This CDR3 region has 15 residues. Germline CDR1 is SEHNR and CDR2 is FQNEAQ (reference sequence). J lost 2 bases, V lost 1 base, and 1 base had no gene match. In DNA, the CDR3 is TGTGCCAGCAGCTTAGACAGGGGGACTGGAAACACCATATATTTT. It translates to CASSLDRGTGNTIYF.

This chain uses TRBV6-2 or TRBV6-3 with TRBJ2-7; 10 bases map to TRBD1. Germline CDR1 reads MNHEY; CDR2 reads SVGEGT. V shed 6 bases, J shed 6 bases, and the junction held 5 bases outside the gene matches. The CDR3 is made up of 13 amino acids. CDR3 protein: CASSTGTGVEQYF. The CDR3 region has the DNA TGTGCCAGCAGCACCGGGACAGGGGTCGAGCAGTACTTC.

The chain couples TRBV24-1 to TRBJ2-5; TRBD2 matches at 15 bases. The V gene's germline CDR1 is KGHDR and CDR2 SFDVKD. With 3 bases clipped from V and 5 bases from J, the junction kept 6 bases outside the gene matches. This CDR3 spans 17 amino acids. The CDR3 here is CATSDKGLAGGGETQYF. The CDR3 DNA reads as TGTGCCACCAGTGATAAGGGACTAGCGGGAGGAGGGGAGACCCAGTACTTC.

In this sample, this clone turned up a few times. Mismatch with germline at one junction end may stem from a read error. The chain combines TRBV18 with TRBJ2-5; D remains ambiguous. The CDR3 length is 16 residues. Germline V gene sequence: CDR1 KGHSH, CDR2 LQKENI. Written as DNA, the CDR3 is TGTGCCAGCTCACCGGTTCCCGCACCGGGTCAAGGGACCCAGTACTTC. Residues: CASSPVPAPGQGTQYF.

V is TRBV4-2 and J is TRBJ2-1; 10 nucleotides agree with TRBD2. This CDR3 comprises 17 residues. Germline lookup yields CDR1 LGHNA and CDR2 YNFKEQ. The J segment lost 9 bases and the V segment lost 1 base, leaving 12 bases of the junction unmatched. CDR3 loop: CASSQVGAGGPLGEQFF. The DNA for the CDR3 is TGTGCCAGCAGCCAAGTAGGAGCGGGAGGGCCTTTGGGTGAGCAGTTCTTC.

Details on this clone: The same CDR3 arises from other DNA sequences in this sample as well. The chain carries TRBV18 and TRBJ1-5, with D possibly matching TRBD1 (6 bases). CDR1 and CDR2 from the germline V gene are KGHSH and LQKENI. V shed 3 bases and J shed 2 bases, with 11 bases lying between them. CDR3 length equals 15 residues. The CDR3 region is CASSPREGGNQPQHF. For the CDR3, the DNA is TGTGCCAGCTCACCCAGGGAGGGGGGCAATCAGCCCCAGCATTTT.

Only a few counts were recorded for this clone. This sequence joins TRBV2 and TRBJ1-6; D may be TRBD1 (5 bases). Germline loops: CDR1 SNHLY, CDR2 FYNNEI. The V end was cut by 3 bases, the J end by 4 bases, with 16 bases between. The CDR3 spans 17 residues. The CDR3 DNA sequence: TGTGCCAGCAGTGACATTCTATACGGGGGATATAATTCACCCCTCCACTTT. Its protein product is CASSDILYGGYNSPLHF.

The chain recombines TRBV21-1 with TRBJ2-6; the D call TRBD1 from the table was never checked on the DNA. TRBV21-1 is deemed a pseudogene. The CDR3 runs to 18 residues. The CDR3 sequence: CASSKVDRTFSGANVLTF. The CDR3 DNA sequence: TGTGCCAGCAGCAAAGTAGACAGGACCTTCTCTGGGGCCAACGTCCTGACTTTC.

The J gene is TRBJ2-5, the V gene TRBV7-9; 10 bases fit TRBD2. Germline V gene sequence: CDR1 SEHNR, CDR2 FQNEAQ (reference sequence). The CDR3 is 15 residues long. The junction had 5 bases not matched to a gene; V was cut back by 3 bases and J by 4 bases. CDR3 DNA sequence: TGTGCCAGCAGCTTCGTAGCGGGAGGTGCAGAGACCCAGTACTTC. This sequence encodes CASSFVAGGAETQYF.

This chain links TRBV5-5 with TRBJ1-1; D is possibly TRBD1 (5 bases). The V end lost 2 bases, the J end lost 1 base, and 12 bases lay between the germline ends. The CDR3 has 15 residues. From germline, CDR1 is SGHKS and CDR2 YYEKEE (reference sequence). The CDR3 protein is CASSFNPTGNTEAFF. The DNA of the CDR3 is TGTGCCAGCAGCTTCAATCCTACAGGGAACACTGAAGCTTTCTTT.

This chain uses TRBV5-8 with TRBJ1-2; no firm D call. From germline, CDR1 is SGHTS and CDR2 YDEGEE. The CDR3 extends over 16 amino acids. Trimming cost V 2 bases and J 1 base, with 15 bases left between them. The chain's CDR3 is CASSFISTSINYGYTF. As DNA, the CDR3 is TGTGCCAGCAGCTTTATTAGTACCTCGATTAACTATGGCTACACCTTC.

This clone showed up just a few times. The chain combines TRBV4-1 with TRBJ2-4; 14 nucleotides line up with TRBD2. The V gene's germline CDR1 is MGHRA and CDR2 YSYEKL. There are 16 residues in the CDR3. Trimming cost V 0 bases and J 14 bases; bases outside gene matches: 9. CDR3 amino acids: CASSQDNSGLAGEEYF. CDR3 bases: TGCGCCAGCAGCCAAGATAATTCGGGACTAGCGGGAGAGGAGTACTTC.

V gene TRBV2 combines with J gene TRBJ1-6; D is undetermined. The germline V gene encodes CDR1 SNHLY and CDR2 FYNNEI. Trimming took 2 bases from V and 13 from J, leaving 12 bases between them. This CDR3 comprises 13 residues. The CDR3 spells CASSEPREGPLHF. In DNA, the CDR3 is TGTGCCAGCAGTGAACCCCGGGAAGGGCCCCTCCACTTT.

The genes are TRBV16 and TRBJ2-7, with 8 nucleotides matching TRBD2. The junction had 17 bases not matched to a gene; V was cut back by 0 bases and J by 7 bases. Germline-derived CDR1 and CDR2 are KGHSY and FQNENV. CDR3 length equals 18 residues. CDR3 sequence (DNA): TGTGCCAGCAGCCAATCGAGTGCCTTTCAGCGGGAGTTTTGGGAGCAGTACTTC. It encodes CASSQSSAFQREFWEQYF. Full variable domain (outside the CDR3, taken from reference TRBV16 and TRBJ2-7): GEEVAQTPKHLVRGEGQKAKLYCAPIKGHSYVFWYQQVLKNEFKFLISFQNENVFDETGMPKERFSAKCLPNSPCSLEIQATKLEDSAVYFCASSQSSAFQREFWEQYFGPGTRLTVT.

This clone was counted only a few times. The chain couples TRBV7-8 to TRBJ1-5, with D perhaps matching TRBD1 (6 bases). The CDR3 is 18 residues long. Deletions cut 4 bases from V and 0 bases from J, with 19 bases between. The germline V gene encodes CDR1 SGHVS and CDR2 FQNEAQ. The CDR3 DNA reads as TGTGCCAGCAGCTCCAGGGCCATCACAGGGTCTAGCAATCAGCCCCAGCATTTT. Amino acids: CASSSRAITGSSNQPQHF. The whole variable domain, remainder taken from reference TRBV7-8 and TRBJ1-5, is GAGVSQSPRYKVAKRGQDVALRCDPISGHVSLFWYQQALGQGPEFLTYFQNEAQLDKSGLPSDRFFAERPEGSVSTLKIQRTQQEDSAVYLCASSSRAITGSSNQPQHFGDGTRLSIL.

The chain combines TRBV6-5 with TRBJ1-5; D remains ambiguous. The V and J ends lost 2 bases and 0 bases respectively, with 8 bases between them. Germline-derived CDR1 and CDR2 are MNHEY and SVGAGI. The CDR3 spans 15 residues. The CDR3 region is CASSYTRDSNQPQHF. The DNA of the CDR3 is TGTGCCAGCAGTTACACGAGGGATAGCAATCAGCCCCAGCATTTT.

The chain uses TRBV3-1 (or the pseudogene TRBV3-2) and TRBJ1-6, with a tentative D call TRBD1 (5 bases). There are 14 residues in the CDR3. V gave up 0 bases and J gave up 10 bases, with 10 bases separating them. CDR1 is LGHDT and CDR2 is YNNKEL in the germline V gene (reference sequence). The CDR3 here is CASSQDRVRSPLHF. CDR3 DNA sequence: TGTGCCAGCAGCCAAGACAGGGTACGATCACCCCTCCACTTT.

The DNA of the CDR3 is TGTGCCAGTCGGAGGGGAAGAGGCTACACCTTC. Residues: CASRRGRGYTF. V and J are TRBV12-3 or TRBV12-4 and TRBJ1-2; TRBD1 might be the D (5 bases). V dropped 9 bases and J dropped 8 bases, with 13 bases sitting between them. CDR3 length: 11 residues.

As concerns this clone: Other DNA sequences in the sample encode the same CDR3. The V and J genes are TRBV2 and TRBJ1-5; 7 nucleotides agree with TRBD1. CDR1 and CDR2 from the germline V gene are SNHLY and FYNNEI. The CDR3 is 13 residues long. V was clipped by 6 bases and J by 2 bases; unmatched bases: 1. The CDR3 here is CASRDRGNQPQHF. CDR3 nucleotides: TGTGCCAGCAGAGACAGGGGCAATCAGCCCCAGCATTTT.

The V and J genes are TRBV10-3 and TRBJ1-5, with D unclear. The CDR3 is made up of 12 amino acids. Trimming stripped 0 bases from V and 7 bases from J, with 4 bases between. Germline-derived CDR1 and CDR2 are ENHRY and SYGVKD. The CDR3 nucleotides are TGTGCCATCAGTGAGTCGGGCCAGCCCCAGCATTTT. Its translation is CAISESGQPQHF.

The genes are TRBV7-9 and TRBJ2-3; D is perhaps TRBD2 (7 bases). The CDR3 sequence is 16 residues long. Germline CDR1 and CDR2: SEHNR and FQNEAQ (reference sequence). With 7 bases removed from V and 1 base from J, the gap between germline ends came to 18 bases. The CDR3 DNA reads TGTGCCAGCACCATCTTTGGGGGGGCAGGCACAGATACGCAGTATTTT. Translated, it gives CASTIFGGAGTDTQYF.